This paragraph covers one T cell receptor beta chain sequence. Its target is unknown. Researchers ran the PCR with 60 Vbeta and 13 Jbeta primers. Clones were sequenced by immunoSEQ multiplex PCR, and TCRdb holds only the in-frame ones, with some missing. Of under 90,000 clones in the sample, 70% to 80% are singletons; the top ten hold roughly 9.1%. This sample is drawn from a study of cytomegalovirus exposure and HLA in healthy donors. General observations from the study: As a later analysis showed, several of the most significant clusters appeared to be linked to common viral pathogens. Reportedly, TCR beta sequences accurately predicted HLA-A and HLA-B alleles in most subjects.

The CDR3 totals 14 residues. Germline V gene sequence: CDR1 GTSNPN, CDR2 SVGIG (reference sequence). V dropped 0 bases and J dropped 5 bases, with 12 bases sitting between them. The receptor was derived from a man aged 35 to 55 in good health and CMV-seropositive. The sequenced material came from PBMCs. The J gene is TRBJ2-3, the V gene TRBV30; D remains ambiguous. CDR3 sequence reads: CAWSVPSSVDTQYF. CDR3 coding DNA: TGTGCCTGGAGTGTACCAAGTTCGGTAGATACGCAGTATTTT.